A single sample is the source of the 2 T cell receptor beta chains below, sequenced in a study of human T cells and chemical hapten exposure. Indicated time point: patch test 1, 2 weeks after DPC sensitization. Specified treatment: therapeutic diphenylcyclopropenone sensitization with weekly scalp DPC. MiXCR was run by TCRdb on the RACE reads, yielding one entry per CDR3 protein. This sample carries about 340,000 distinct CDR3 sequences, around 7% of them seen once, and the ten largest clones take approximately 8.9%. The sequenced sample was whole blood, obtained in connection with sensitization to the hapten diphenylcyclopropenone (DPC). These receptors were obtained from a woman under 30 with alopecia areata. Some clones in this sample may be carry-over from other donors' samples.

The chain is built from TRBV4-1 and TRBJ1-4; 7 nucleotides agree with TRBD1. This CDR3 is built from 17 residues. CDR1 and CDR2 from the germline V gene are MGHRA and YSYEKL. V was pared by 4 bases and J by 0 bases, with 8 bases of the junction left unmatched. DNA of the CDR3: TGCGCCAGCAGCCTAAGGGGGCTCCTTGCAACTAATGAAAAACTGTTTTTT. Translated, it gives CASSLRGLLATNEKLFF.

The chain combines TRBV10-3 with TRBJ2-5; 7 nucleotides agree with TRBD2. The CDR3 totals 15 residues. Germline trimming cut 4 bases from V and 3 bases from J; bases unmatched to any gene: 8. Germline V gene data show CDR1 as ENHRY and CDR2 as SYGVKD. CDR3 residues: CAISVERGREETQYF. In DNA, the CDR3 is TGTGCCATCAGTGTAGAGCGGGGTCGCGAAGAGACCCAGTACTTC.